This T cell receptor (beta chain) was profiled in a study of blood T cell repertoires in COVID-19. Background on the study: Acute and convalescent COVID-19 samples came from the United States, Italy and Spain. PBMCs, B-cell-depleted T cells, or T cells provided the cDNA or gDNA that made up the material.

CDR1 is LNHDA and CDR2 is SQIVND in the germline V gene (reference sequence). V was clipped by 7 bases and J by 0 bases, with 4 bases between them. This CDR3 is built from 13 residues. Produced via immunoSEQ multiplex PCR; TCRdb's table is partial and in-frame only. In the table there are some 330,000 clones, more than 70% of which are singletons. This sequence originates from a man aged 35-49 years in a cohort exposed to, infected with or recovered from COVID-19 (not recorded which). The chain is built from TRBV19 and TRBJ2-6; D is unresolved. The source material was PBMCs or T cells enriched from blood (not recorded which). The CDR3, as DNA: TGTGCCAGTACCGGCTCTGGGGCCAACGTCCTGACTTTC. Amino acids: CASTGSGANVLTF.